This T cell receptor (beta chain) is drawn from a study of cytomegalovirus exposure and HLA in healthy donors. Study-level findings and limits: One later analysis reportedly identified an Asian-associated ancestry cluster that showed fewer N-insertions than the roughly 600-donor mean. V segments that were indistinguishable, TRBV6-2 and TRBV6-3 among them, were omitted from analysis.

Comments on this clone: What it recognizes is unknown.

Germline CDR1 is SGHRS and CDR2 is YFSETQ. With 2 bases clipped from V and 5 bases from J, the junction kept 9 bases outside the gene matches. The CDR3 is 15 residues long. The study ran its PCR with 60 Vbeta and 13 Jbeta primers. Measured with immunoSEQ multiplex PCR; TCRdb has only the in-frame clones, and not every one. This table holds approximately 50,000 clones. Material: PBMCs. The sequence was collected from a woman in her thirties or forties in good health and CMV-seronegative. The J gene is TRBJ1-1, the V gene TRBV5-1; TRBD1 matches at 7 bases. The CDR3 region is CASSLATGEWTEAFF. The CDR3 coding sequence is TGCGCCAGCAGCTTAGCTACAGGGGAATGGACTGAAGCTTTCTTT.